Sequencing of this T cell receptor beta chain was carried out in a study of blood T cell repertoires in COVID-19. TCRdb's table, derived via immunoSEQ multiplex PCR, lists solely in-frame clones and lacks some. The table has around 300,000 clones, around 86% seen once; the top ten hold 2.2%. Between the trimmed V and J ends, which lost 5 bases and 1 base, there was a span of 10 bases. Per germline, CDR1 SGHRS and CDR2 YFSETQ. The CDR3 is 13 amino acids. The genes are TRBV5-1 and TRBJ2-7; perhaps TRBD2 as D (6 bases). The sequence derives from a man in his fifties or sixties with acute or convalescent COVID-19. Source material: peripheral blood. As DNA, the CDR3 is TGCGCCAGCAGTTCGGGGGAGTCCTACGAGCAGTACTTC. It is translated as CASSSGESYEQYF.